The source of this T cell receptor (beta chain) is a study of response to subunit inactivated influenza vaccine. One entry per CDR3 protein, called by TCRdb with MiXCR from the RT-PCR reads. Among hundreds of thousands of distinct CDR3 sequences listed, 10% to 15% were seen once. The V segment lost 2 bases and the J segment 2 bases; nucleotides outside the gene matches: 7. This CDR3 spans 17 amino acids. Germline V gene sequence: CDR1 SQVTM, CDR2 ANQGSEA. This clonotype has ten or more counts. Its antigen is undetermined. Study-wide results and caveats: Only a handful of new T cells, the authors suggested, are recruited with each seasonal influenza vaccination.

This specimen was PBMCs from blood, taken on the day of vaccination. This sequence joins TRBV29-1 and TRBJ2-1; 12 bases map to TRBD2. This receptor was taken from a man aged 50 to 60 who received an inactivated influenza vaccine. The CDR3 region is CSVELAGGLNPYNEQFF. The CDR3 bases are TGCAGCGTTGAACTAGCGGGGGGGCTAAACCCCTACAATGAGCAGTTCTTC.